Listed here are 9 T cell receptor beta chains from one sample, sequenced in a study of monozygotic twins with inflammatory bowel disease. TCRdb reprocessed the 5' RACE reads; each CDR3 protein has one entry and no DNA is given. This sample's clone table lists 300,000 to 400,000 distinct CDR3 sequences. The sample consisted of blood. The receptors shown here come from a human donor with ulcerative colitis or Crohn's disease, or a healthy co-twin of an affected twin (not recorded which).

The rearrangement links TRBV5-1 to TRBJ2-3; the D call of TRBD1 rests on TCRdb alone, since no DNA is present to check it. CDR1 SGHRS and CDR2 YFSETQ come from the germline V gene. This CDR3 contains 15 residues. Here the CDR3 reads CASSDAQGEPDTQYF.

V usage is TRBV7-3 and J usage is TRBJ1-6; the TRBD1 assignment by TCRdb is unverifiable without DNA. The CDR3 contains 14 residues. Per the germline V gene, CDR1 is SGHTA and CDR2 is FQGTGA. The CDR3 spells CASSVTGFNSPLHF. The variable domain in full, completed from reference TRBV7-3 and TRBJ1-6, reads GAGVSQTPSNKVTEKGKYVELRCDPISGHTALYWYRQSLGQGPEFLIYFQGTGAADDSGLPNDRFFAVRPEGSVSTLKIQRTERGDSAVYLCASSVTGFNSPLHFGNGTRLTVT.

The chain is built from TRBV6-4 and TRBJ2-2; the D call of TRBD2 rests on TCRdb alone, since no DNA is present to check it. The CDR3 runs to 13 residues. The germline V gene has CDR1 MRHNA and CDR2 SNTAGT. This CDR3 reads CVSSGTSTGELFF.

The rearrangement links TRBV29-1 to TRBJ2-2. Germline V lookup: CDR1 SQVTM, CDR2 ANQGSEA. The CDR3 extends over 11 amino acids. The CDR3 loop is CGAANTGELFF.

This chain links TRBV29-1 with TRBJ2-3; TCRdb returns TRBD1, unconfirmable since there is no DNA. Germline lookup yields CDR1 SQVTM and CDR2 ANQGSEA. This CDR3 region has 12 residues. CDR3 region: CSVTGSTDTQYF.

This sequence joins TRBV5-1 and TRBJ2-5; absent DNA, TCRdb's TRBD2 call cannot be checked. Germline assignment: CDR1 SGHRS and CDR2 YFSETQ. This CDR3 is built from 16 residues. The CDR3: CASSIALAGEGQTQYF.

This CDR3 reads CASSLAQAGRYQPQHF. The V and J genes are TRBV5-6 and TRBJ1-5. CDR1 SGHDT and CDR2 YYEEEE come from the germline V gene. CDR3 length: 16 amino acids.

V and J are TRBV10-1 and TRBJ2-4; absent DNA, TCRdb's TRBD1 call cannot be checked. The CDR3 has 22 amino acids. Germline V lookup: CDR1 WNHNN, CDR2 SYGVQD (reference sequence). The CDR3 sequence is CASSEPGQGRKSVRGAKNIQYF.

This chain links TRBV19 with TRBJ2-3. The CDR3 is made up of 13 amino acids. Germline V CDR1 and CDR2: LNHDA, SQIVND (reference sequence). The CDR3 loop is CASSIYRTDTQYF.